One sample yielded the 27 T cell receptor beta chains listed below, sequenced in a study of blood T cell repertoires in COVID-19. Measured with immunoSEQ multiplex PCR; TCRdb has only the in-frame clones, and not every one. The sample consists of roughly 200,000 clones, approximately 84% of them appearing once. Source material: peripheral blood. These TCRs come from a woman aged 70-85 years with active or convalescent COVID-19.

The chain couples TRBV12-5 to TRBJ2-3, with D perhaps matching TRBD2 (6 bases). This CDR3 is built from 14 residues. The V gene lost 5 bases and the J gene lost 4 bases, with 13 bases spanning the gap. CDR1 is LGHNT, CDR2 FRNRAP, per germline. This CDR3 is CASGLGLPPDTQYF. DNA of the CDR3: TGTGCTAGTGGTCTTGGACTACCCCCAGATACGCAGTATTTT.

This sequence joins TRBV24-1 and TRBJ2-1, with TRBD2 as a possible D gene (6 bases). V gave up 3 bases and J gave up 4 bases, with 15 bases separating them. CDR3 length equals 16 residues. Germline CDR1 KGHDR, CDR2 SFDVKD. DNA for the CDR3: TGTGCCACCAGTGATCCCGGGACTCTCGGTTACAATGAGCAGTTCTTC. Protein product: CATSDPGTLGYNEQFF.

The CDR3: CASSYLDRGPYNEQFF. The CDR3 bases are TGTGCCAGCAGTTACCTCGACAGGGGACCTTACAATGAGCAGTTCTTC. The chain links TRBV6-2 or TRBV6-3 to TRBJ2-1, with TRBD1 identical over 8 bases. CDR3 length equals 16 residues. Germline CDR1 MNHEY, CDR2 SVGEGT. V shed 2 bases, J shed 4 bases, and the junction held 7 bases outside the gene matches.

The chain carries TRBV29-1 and TRBJ2-1, with 11 bases identical to TRBD2. Germline values: CDR1 SQVTM, CDR2 ANQGSEA. The CDR3 runs to 17 residues. Trimming removed 4 bases from V and 2 bases from J; junction bases left unmatched: 10. CDR3 bases: TGCAGCGTTGGGGTTAGCGGGAGGGCCGGGACCTACAATGAGCAGTTCTTC. Its protein product is CSVGVSGRAGTYNEQFF.

The chain employs TRBV3-1 (or the pseudogene TRBV3-2) and TRBJ1-3, with TRBD1 matching over 7 bases. Per the germline V gene, CDR1 is LGHDT and CDR2 is YNNKEL (reference sequence). This CDR3 contains 16 residues. After removal of 3 bases from V and 0 bases from J, the junction contained 5 bases not matched to a gene. The CDR3 DNA sequence: TGTGCCAGCAGCCAGACCAGGGGGATCTCTGGAAACACCATATATTTT. Its protein is CASSQTRGISGNTIYF.

The CDR3 coding sequence is TGTGCCACCAGTGCCGCAGGGACTAGCAGGGATGAGCAGTTCTTC. Protein sequence: CATSAAGTSRDEQFF. The chain recombines TRBV24-1 with TRBJ2-1, with 9 bases identical to TRBD2. Trimming removed 5 bases from V and 8 bases from J; junction bases left unmatched: 9. There are 15 residues in the CDR3. The germline gives CDR1 KGHDR, CDR2 SFDVKD.

This clone was seen just once. The CDR3, as DNA: TGTGCCAGCTCACCTGCCGGGACAGGGGTCTACGAGCAGTACTTC. Translating gives CASSPAGTGVYEQYF. The rearrangement uses TRBV18 and TRBJ2-7; TRBD1 matches 10 bases. The germline CDR1 and CDR2 sequences are KGHSH and LQKENI. Germline trimming cut 3 bases from V and 3 bases from J; bases unmatched to any gene: 5. There are 15 residues in the CDR3.

The chain combines TRBV7-9 with TRBJ2-3; 10 positions match TRBD2. Germline-derived CDR1 and CDR2 are SEHNR and FQNEAQ (reference sequence). The V and J ends lost 5 bases and 4 bases, in that order; junction bases with no gene match: 3. CDR3 size: 14 residues. Written as DNA, the CDR3 is TGTGCCAGCAGCGAACTAGCGGGGTCAGATACGCAGTATTTT. It translates to CASSELAGSDTQYF.

This clone was observed a few times. This chain links TRBV7-6 with TRBJ2-7; D is possibly TRBD1 (5 bases). The V end was cut by 0 bases, the J end by 0 bases, with 15 bases between. The germline CDR1 and CDR2 sequences are SGHVS and FNYEAQ. CDR3 length: 17 amino acids. The CDR3 reads CASSLAQWGPLSYEQYF. CDR3 nucleotides: TGTGCCAGCAGCTTAGCGCAATGGGGCCCCCTCTCCTACGAGCAGTACTTC.

The chain recombines TRBV5-1 with TRBJ1-1, with unresolved D. This CDR3 contains 13 residues. V lost 1 base to trimming and J lost 3 bases, with 7 bases between them. The germline gives CDR1 SGHRS, CDR2 YFSETQ. The chain's CDR3 is CASSLKRDTEAFF. CDR3 coding DNA: TGCGCCAGCAGCTTGAAACGCGACACTGAAGCTTTCTTT.

The genes are TRBV5-1 and TRBJ2-1, with TRBD2 matching over 8 bases. The germline V gene encodes CDR1 SGHRS and CDR2 YFSETQ. J lost 1 base, V lost 5 bases, and 8 bases had no gene match. This CDR3 is 16 amino acids long. The CDR3 spells CASSEGAGVSYNEQFF. In nucleotides, the CDR3 is TGCGCCAGCAGTGAAGGAGCGGGAGTGTCCTACAATGAGCAGTTCTTC.

V gene TRBV5-6 combines with J gene TRBJ1-3, with TRBD1 as a possible D gene (6 bases). The V gene lost 2 bases and the J gene lost 0 bases, with 9 bases spanning the gap. The CDR3 is 15 residues long. CDR1 is SGHDT and CDR2 is YYEEEE in the germline V gene. CDR3 in amino acids: CASSLGQTSGNTIYF. The CDR3 DNA follows: TGTGCCAGCAGCTTAGGACAGACCTCTGGAAACACCATATATTTT. Complete variable domain (other parts from reference TRBV5-6 and TRBJ1-3): DAGVTQSPTHLIKTRGQQVTLRCSPKSGHDTVSWYQQALGQGPQFIFQYYEEEERQRGNFPDRFSGHQFPNYSSELNVNALLLGDSALYLCASSLGQTSGNTIYFGEGSWLTVV.

This rearrangement joins TRBV3-1 (or the pseudogene TRBV3-2) to TRBJ2-1; unclear D gene. CDR1 is LGHDT and CDR2 is YNNKEL in the germline V gene (reference sequence). Trimming left V 6 bases short and J 0 bases short, with 12 bases between. The CDR3 is 15 residues long. Here the CDR3 DNA reads TGTGCCAGCAGTCCCAGCGCGAGCTCCTACAATGAGCAGTTCTTC. Residues: CASSPSASSYNEQFF.

This chain connects TRBV27 to TRBJ1-2; D not certain. Germline CDR1 is MNHEY and CDR2 is SMNVEV (reference sequence). V was clipped by 3 bases and J by 11 bases, with 16 bases between them. This CDR3 has 13 amino acids. In nucleotides, the CDR3 is TGTGCCAGCAGTTTGGTCCCCCTAATGAGATACACCTTC. As protein: CASSLVPLMRYTF.

The chain employs TRBV4-1 and TRBJ2-7, with 9 positions matching TRBD1. After removal of 1 base from V and 6 bases from J, the junction contained 25 bases not matched to a gene. The CDR3 runs 21 residues. The germline gives CDR1 MGHRA, CDR2 YSYEKL. The CDR3 DNA follows: TGCGCCAGCAGCCAAGTTGGGGTGGGGGGACAGGGCTTTAGTTTAGGCTCCGAGCAGTACTTC. It encodes CASSQVGVGGQGFSLGSEQYF.

This chain uses TRBV3-1 (or the pseudogene TRBV3-2) with TRBJ1-4, with D unresolved. V dropped 1 base and J dropped 5 bases, with 11 bases sitting between them. The CDR3 contains 15 residues. Germline V gene lookup returns CDR1 LGHDT and CDR2 YNNKEL (reference sequence). The CDR3 spells CASSQGLQPNEKLFF. CDR3 in DNA: TGTGCCAGCAGCCAAGGGCTACAGCCGAATGAAAAACTGTTTTTT.

The chain recombines TRBV2 with TRBJ1-2, with D uncertain. Trimming stripped 6 bases from V and 2 bases from J, with 16 bases between. The CDR3 has 15 amino acids. Germline V gene data show CDR1 as SNHLY and CDR2 as FYNNEI. The CDR3 loop is CASSFMGILNYGYTF. The CDR3 bases are TGTGCCAGCAGCTTCATGGGCATATTAAACTATGGCTACACCTTC.

This chain connects TRBV28 to TRBJ1-1; 8 bases agree with TRBD1. Trimming cost V 6 bases and J 3 bases; bases outside gene matches: 6. Germline loops: CDR1 MDHEN, CDR2 SYDVKM. There are 14 residues in the CDR3. The CDR3 sequence: CASSPRDRYTEAFF. The CDR3 nucleotides read TGTGCCAGCAGCCCGCGGGACAGGTACACTGAAGCTTTCTTT.

The J gene is TRBJ2-4, the V gene TRBV7-2; D not certain. The V and J ends lost 2 bases and 2 bases respectively, with 13 bases between them. Germline CDR1 SGHTA, CDR2 FQGNSA. This CDR3 spans 16 amino acids. CDR3 in amino acids: CASSLISFETKNIQYF. The CDR3 DNA is TGTGCCAGCAGCTTAATCAGTTTTGAAACCAAAAACATTCAGTACTTC.

V gene TRBV20-1 combines with J gene TRBJ2-5; no definite D call. In germline, CDR1 is DFQATT, CDR2 SNEGSKA (reference sequence). V was pared by 3 bases and J by 5 bases, with 4 bases between. The CDR3 totals 10 residues. The CDR3 sequence: CSASAETQYF. In DNA, the CDR3 is TGCAGTGCTAGTGCGGAGACCCAGTACTTC.

The chain uses TRBV7-8 and TRBJ2-1, with D maybe TRBD2 (5 bases). Germline CDR1 and CDR2: SGHVS and FQNEAQ. V shed 3 bases and J shed 3 bases, with 6 bases lying between them. This CDR3 has 13 residues. The CDR3 sequence: CASSLGSYNEQFF. Written as DNA, the CDR3 is TGTGCCAGCAGCTTGGGGAGCTACAATGAGCAGTTCTTC.

The J gene is TRBJ2-1, the V gene TRBV28; TRBD2 matches at 15 bases. The CDR3 contains 19 residues. Germline CDR1 and CDR2: MDHEN and SYDVKM. The V and J ends lost 7 bases and 0 bases, in that order; junction bases with no gene match: 10. In DNA form, the CDR3 reads TGTGCCAGCAAGTCGGGACTAGCGGGAGGCTGGAGCTCCTACAATGAGCAGTTCTTC. Translation: CASKSGLAGGWSSYNEQFF. Drawing the rest from reference TRBV28 and TRBJ2-1, the complete variable domain is DVKVTQSSRYLVKRTGEKVFLECVQDMDHENMFWYRQDPGLGLRLIYFSYDVKMKEKGDIPEGYSVSREKKERFSLILESASTNQTSMYLCASKSGLAGGWSSYNEQFFGPGTRLTVL.

A single count supports this clone. The rearrangement joins TRBV5-1 to TRBJ1-2; no clear D gene. Germline values: CDR1 SGHRS, CDR2 YFSETQ. CDR3 length equals 15 residues. V shed 1 base and J shed 2 bases, with 12 bases lying between them. CDR3 sequence: CASSLRATGNYGYTF. The CDR3 DNA reads TGCGCCAGCAGCTTGAGGGCTACGGGGAACTATGGCTACACCTTC.

The V and J genes are TRBV6-5 and TRBJ2-7, with 9 bases aligning to TRBD1. Germline assignment: CDR1 MNHEY and CDR2 SVGAGI. Unmatched junction bases numbered 14, after V lost 8 bases and J lost 6 bases. The CDR3 contains 15 residues. The CDR3, as DNA: TGTGCCAGCTCGACGACCGGGACAGGGACGGGCGAGCAGTACTTC. Amino acid sequence: CASSTTGTGTGEQYF.

The table lists this clone with a count of one. This rearrangement joins TRBV7-2 to TRBJ2-1, with 7 positions matching TRBD2. Germline CDR1 is SGHTA and CDR2 is FQGNSA. V was clipped by 0 bases and J by 6 bases; unmatched bases: 5. The CDR3 extends over 15 amino acids. CDR3 nucleotides: TGTGCCAGCAGCTTAGCGGGACTACACCTCAATGAGCAGTTCTTC. Residues: CASSLAGLHLNEQFF.

This chain connects TRBV7-8 to TRBJ2-7, with 13 nucleotides matching TRBD2. This CDR3 has 14 amino acids. The ends lost 2 bases at V and 7 bases at J; junction bases unmatched: 2. In germline, CDR1 is SGHVS, CDR2 FQNEAQ. The CDR3 loop is CASSLTSGRAEQYF. As DNA, the CDR3 is TGTGCCAGCAGCTTAACTAGCGGGAGGGCAGAGCAGTACTTC.

The chain links TRBV6-6 to TRBJ1-4, with 9 bases lining up with TRBD1. The CDR3 is 14 amino acids. Unmatched junction bases numbered 6, after V lost 6 bases and J lost 7 bases. Germline V gene lookup returns CDR1 MNHNY and CDR2 SVGAGI (reference sequence). This CDR3 reads CASSKDRGGEKLFF. For the CDR3, the DNA is TGTGCCAGCAGCAAGGACAGGGGAGGTGAAAAACTGTTTTTT.